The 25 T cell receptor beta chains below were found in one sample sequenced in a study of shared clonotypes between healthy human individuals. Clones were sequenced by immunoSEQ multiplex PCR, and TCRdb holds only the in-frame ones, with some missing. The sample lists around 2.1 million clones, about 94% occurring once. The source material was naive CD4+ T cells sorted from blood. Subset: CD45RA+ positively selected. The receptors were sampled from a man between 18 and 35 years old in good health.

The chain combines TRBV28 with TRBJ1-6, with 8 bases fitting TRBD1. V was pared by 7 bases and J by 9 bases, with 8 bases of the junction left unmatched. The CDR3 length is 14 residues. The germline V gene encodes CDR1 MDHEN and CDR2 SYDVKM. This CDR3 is CASKGQGSISPLHF. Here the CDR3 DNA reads TGTGCCAGCAAAGGACAGGGCTCCATTTCACCCCTCCACTTT.

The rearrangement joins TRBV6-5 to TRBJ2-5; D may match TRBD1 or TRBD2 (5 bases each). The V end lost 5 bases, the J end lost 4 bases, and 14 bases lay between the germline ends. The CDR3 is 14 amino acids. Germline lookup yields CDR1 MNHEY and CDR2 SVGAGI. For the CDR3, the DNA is TGTGCCAGCAGTCCCACGGGGCAGGGAGAGACCCAGTACTTC. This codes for CASSPTGQGETQYF.

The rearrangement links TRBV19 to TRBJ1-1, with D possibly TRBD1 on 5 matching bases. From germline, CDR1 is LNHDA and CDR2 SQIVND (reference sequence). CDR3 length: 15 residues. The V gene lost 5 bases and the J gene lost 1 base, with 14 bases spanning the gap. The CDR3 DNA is TGTGCCAGTAGTGAACTGGGGCTCCGGAACACTGAAGCTTTCTTT. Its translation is CASSELGLRNTEAFF.

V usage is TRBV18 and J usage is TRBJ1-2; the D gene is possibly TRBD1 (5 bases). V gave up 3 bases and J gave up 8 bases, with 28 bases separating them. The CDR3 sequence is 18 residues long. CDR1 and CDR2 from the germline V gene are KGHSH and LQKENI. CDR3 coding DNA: TGTGCCAGCTCACCGGTCGGCAGGGCCGCCTTTCAGGTTGGAGGCTACACCTTC. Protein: CASSPVGRAAFQVGGYTF.

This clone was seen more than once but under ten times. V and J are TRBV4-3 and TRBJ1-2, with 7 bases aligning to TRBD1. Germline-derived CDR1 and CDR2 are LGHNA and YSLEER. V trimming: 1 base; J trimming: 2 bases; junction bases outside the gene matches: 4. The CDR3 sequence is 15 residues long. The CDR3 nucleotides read TGCGCCAGCAGCCAAGCCGCGACAGGGAACTATGGCTACACCTTC. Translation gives CASSQAATGNYGYTF.

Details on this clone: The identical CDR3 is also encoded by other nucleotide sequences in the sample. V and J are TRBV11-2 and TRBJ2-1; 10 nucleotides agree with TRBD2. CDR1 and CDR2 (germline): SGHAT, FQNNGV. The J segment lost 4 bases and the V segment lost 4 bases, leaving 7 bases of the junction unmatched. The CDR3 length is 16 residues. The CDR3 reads CASSSRLAGGYNEQFF. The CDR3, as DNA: TGTGCCAGCAGCTCAAGACTAGCGGGTGGGTACAATGAGCAGTTCTTC.

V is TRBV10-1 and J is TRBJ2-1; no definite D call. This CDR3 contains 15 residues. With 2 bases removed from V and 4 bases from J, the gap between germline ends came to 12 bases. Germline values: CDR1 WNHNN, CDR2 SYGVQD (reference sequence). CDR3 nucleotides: TGCGCCAGCAGTGAGACTCACCTGGGTTACAATGAGCAGTTCTTC. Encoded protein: CASSETHLGYNEQFF.

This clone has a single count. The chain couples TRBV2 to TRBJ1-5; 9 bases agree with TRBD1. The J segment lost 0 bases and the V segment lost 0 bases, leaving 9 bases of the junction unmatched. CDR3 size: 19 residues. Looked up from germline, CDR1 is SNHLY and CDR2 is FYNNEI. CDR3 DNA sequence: TGTGCCAGCAGTGAAGCCGGGACAGGGACAGTCTTTAGCAATCAGCCCCAGCATTTT. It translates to CASSEAGTGTVFSNQPQHF.

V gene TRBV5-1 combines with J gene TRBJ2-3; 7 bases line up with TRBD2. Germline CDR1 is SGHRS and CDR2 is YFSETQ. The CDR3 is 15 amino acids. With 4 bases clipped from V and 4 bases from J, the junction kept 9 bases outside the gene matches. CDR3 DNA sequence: TGCGCCAGCAGCCGGGGGGAGGGCCTCGCAGATACGCAGTATTTT. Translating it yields CASSRGEGLADTQYF. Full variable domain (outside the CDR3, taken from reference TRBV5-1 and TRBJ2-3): KAGVTQTPRYLIKTRGQQVTLSCSPISGHRSVSWYQQTPGQGLQFLFEYFSETQRNKGNFPGRFSGRQFSNSRSEMNVSTLELGDSALYLCASSRGEGLADTQYFGPGTRLTVL.

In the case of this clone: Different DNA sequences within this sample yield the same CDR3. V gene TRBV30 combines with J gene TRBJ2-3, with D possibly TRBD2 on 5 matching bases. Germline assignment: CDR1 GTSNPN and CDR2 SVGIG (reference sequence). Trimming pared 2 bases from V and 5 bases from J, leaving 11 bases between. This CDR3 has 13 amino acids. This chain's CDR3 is CAWSPGRGDTQYF. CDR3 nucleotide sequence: TGTGCCTGGAGTCCTGGTCGGGGAGATACGCAGTATTTT.

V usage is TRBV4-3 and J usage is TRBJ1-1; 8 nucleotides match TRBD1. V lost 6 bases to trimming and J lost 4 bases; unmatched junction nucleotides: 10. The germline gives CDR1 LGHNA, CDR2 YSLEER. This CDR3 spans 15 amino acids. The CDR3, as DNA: TGCGCCAGCAGTCGACTTGGACAGGGCTCCACTGAAGCTTTCTTT. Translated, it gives CASSRLGQGSTEAFF.

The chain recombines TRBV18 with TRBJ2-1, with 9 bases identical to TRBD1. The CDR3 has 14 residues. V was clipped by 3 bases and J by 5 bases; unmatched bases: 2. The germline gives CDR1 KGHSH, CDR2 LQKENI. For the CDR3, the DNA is TGTGCCAGCTCACCCGGGACAGGGAACAATGAGCAGTTCTTC. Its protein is CASSPGTGNNEQFF.

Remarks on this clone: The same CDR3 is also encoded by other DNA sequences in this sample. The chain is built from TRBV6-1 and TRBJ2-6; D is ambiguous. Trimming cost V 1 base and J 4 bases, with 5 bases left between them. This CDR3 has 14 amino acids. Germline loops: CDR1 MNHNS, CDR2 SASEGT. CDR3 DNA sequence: TGTGCCAGCAGTGAAGGTTCCGGGGCCAACGTCCTGACTTTC. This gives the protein CASSEGSGANVLTF.

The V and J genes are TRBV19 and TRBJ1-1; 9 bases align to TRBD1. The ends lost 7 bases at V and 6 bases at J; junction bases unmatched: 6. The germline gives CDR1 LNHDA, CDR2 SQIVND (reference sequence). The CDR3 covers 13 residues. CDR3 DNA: TGTGCCAGTATGGAGACAGGGGGGTCTGAAGCTTTCTTT. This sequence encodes CASMETGGSEAFF.

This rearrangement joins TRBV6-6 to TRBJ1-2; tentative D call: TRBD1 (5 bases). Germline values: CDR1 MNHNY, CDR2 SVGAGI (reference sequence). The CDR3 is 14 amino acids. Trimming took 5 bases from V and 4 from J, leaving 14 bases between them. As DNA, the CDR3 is TGTGCCAGCAGTACCGGGGGGGGAGGCTATGGCTACACCTTC. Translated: CASSTGGGGYGYTF.

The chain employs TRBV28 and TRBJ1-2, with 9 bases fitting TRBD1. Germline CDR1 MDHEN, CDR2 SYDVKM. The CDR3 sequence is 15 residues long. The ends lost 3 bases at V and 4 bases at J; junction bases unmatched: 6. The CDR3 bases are TGTGCCAGCAGTTTGAGACAACAGGGGGCCTATGGCTACACCTTC. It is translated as CASSLRQQGAYGYTF.

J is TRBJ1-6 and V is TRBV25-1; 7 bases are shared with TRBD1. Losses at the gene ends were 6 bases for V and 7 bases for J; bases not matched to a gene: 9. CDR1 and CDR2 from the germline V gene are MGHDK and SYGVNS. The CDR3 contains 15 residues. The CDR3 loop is CASSRTQGQNSPLHF. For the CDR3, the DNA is TGTGCCAGCAGCAGGACACAGGGGCAAAATTCACCCCTCCACTTT.

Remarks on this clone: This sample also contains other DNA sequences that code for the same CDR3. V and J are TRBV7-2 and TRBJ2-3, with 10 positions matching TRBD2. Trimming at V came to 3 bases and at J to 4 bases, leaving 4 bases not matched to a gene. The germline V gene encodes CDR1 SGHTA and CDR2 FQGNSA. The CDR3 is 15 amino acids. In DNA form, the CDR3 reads TGTGCCAGCAGCTTGGGGCTAGCGGGGGCAGATACGCAGTATTTT. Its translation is CASSLGLAGADTQYF.

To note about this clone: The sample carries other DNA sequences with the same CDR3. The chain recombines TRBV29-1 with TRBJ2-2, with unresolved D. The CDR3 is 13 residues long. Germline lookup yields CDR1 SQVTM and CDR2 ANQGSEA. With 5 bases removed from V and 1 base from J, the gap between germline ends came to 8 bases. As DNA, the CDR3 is TGCAGCGTTCGGGTGTGGAACACCGGGGAGCTGTTTTTT. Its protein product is CSVRVWNTGELFF.

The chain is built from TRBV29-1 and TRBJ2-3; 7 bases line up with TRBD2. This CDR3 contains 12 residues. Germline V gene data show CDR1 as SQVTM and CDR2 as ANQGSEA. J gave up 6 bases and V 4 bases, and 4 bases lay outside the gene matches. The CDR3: CSVGTRLDTQYF. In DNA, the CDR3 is TGCAGCGTTGGGACTAGACTGGATACGCAGTATTTT.

In DNA, the CDR3 is TGTGCCAGCAGGCGTACCGGGAGCCAAGAGACCCAGTACTTC. This codes for CASRRTGSQETQYF. The chain couples TRBV7-9 to TRBJ2-5; the D gene is possibly TRBD2 (6 bases). From germline, CDR1 is SEHNR and CDR2 FQNEAQ (reference sequence). The CDR3 is made up of 14 amino acids. The germline V and J ends were trimmed by 6 bases and 1 base, with 12 bases remaining between them. Combining the CDR3 with reference TRBV7-9 and TRBJ2-5 gives the whole variable domain DTGVSQNPRHKITKRGQNVTFRCDPISEHNRLYWYRQTLGQGPEFLTYFQNEAQLEKSRLLSDRFSAERPKGSFSTLEIQRTEQGDSAMYLCASRRTGSQETQYFGPGTRLLVL.

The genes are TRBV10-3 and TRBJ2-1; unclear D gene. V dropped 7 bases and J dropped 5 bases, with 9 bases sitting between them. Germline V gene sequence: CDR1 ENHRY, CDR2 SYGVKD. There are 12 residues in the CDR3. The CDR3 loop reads CAIKSSNNEQFF. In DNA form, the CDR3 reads TGTGCCATCAAGTCGAGTAACAATGAGCAGTTCTTC.

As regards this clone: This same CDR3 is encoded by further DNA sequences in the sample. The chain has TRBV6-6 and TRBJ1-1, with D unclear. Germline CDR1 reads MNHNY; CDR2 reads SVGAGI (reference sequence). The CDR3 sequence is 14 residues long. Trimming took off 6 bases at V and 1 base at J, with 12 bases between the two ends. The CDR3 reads CASSYEGRNTEAFF. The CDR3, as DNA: TGTGCCAGCAGCTACGAGGGCAGGAACACTGAAGCTTTCTTT.

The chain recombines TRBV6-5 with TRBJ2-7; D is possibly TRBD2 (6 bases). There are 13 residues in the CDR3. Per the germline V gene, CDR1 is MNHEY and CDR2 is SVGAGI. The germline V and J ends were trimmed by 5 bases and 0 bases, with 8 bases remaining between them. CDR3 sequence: CASSRERSYEQYF. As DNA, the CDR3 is TGTGCCAGCAGTCGGGAGCGCTCCTACGAGCAGTACTTC.

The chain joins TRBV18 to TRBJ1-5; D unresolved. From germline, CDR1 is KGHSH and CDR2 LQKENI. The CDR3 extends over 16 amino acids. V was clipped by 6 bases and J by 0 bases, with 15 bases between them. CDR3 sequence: CASSRSSGNSNQPQHF. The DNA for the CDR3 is TGTGCCAGCTCCAGATCTTCCGGGAATAGCAATCAGCCCCAGCATTTT.